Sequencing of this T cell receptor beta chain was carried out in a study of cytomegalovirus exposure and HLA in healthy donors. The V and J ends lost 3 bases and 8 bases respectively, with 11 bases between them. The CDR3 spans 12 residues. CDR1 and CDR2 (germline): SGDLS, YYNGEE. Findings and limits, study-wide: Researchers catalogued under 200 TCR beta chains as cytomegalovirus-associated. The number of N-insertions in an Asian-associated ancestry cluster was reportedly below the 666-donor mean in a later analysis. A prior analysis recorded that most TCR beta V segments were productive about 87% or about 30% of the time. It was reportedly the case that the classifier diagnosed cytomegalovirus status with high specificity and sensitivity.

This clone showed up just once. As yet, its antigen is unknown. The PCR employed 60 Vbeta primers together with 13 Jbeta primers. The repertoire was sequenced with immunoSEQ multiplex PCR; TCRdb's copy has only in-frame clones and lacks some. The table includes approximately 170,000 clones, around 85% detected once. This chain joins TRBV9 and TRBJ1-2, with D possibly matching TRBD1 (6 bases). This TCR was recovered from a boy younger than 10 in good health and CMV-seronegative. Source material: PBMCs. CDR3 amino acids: CASSDRAEGYTF. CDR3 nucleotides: TGTGCCAGCAGCGACAGGGCCGAGGGCTACACCTTC. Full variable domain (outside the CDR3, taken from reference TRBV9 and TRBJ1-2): DSGVTQTPKHLITATGQRVTLRCSPRSGDLSVYWYQQSLDQGLQFLIQYYNGEERAKGNILERFSAQQFPDLHSELNLSSLELGDSALYFCASSDRAEGYTFGSGTRLTVV.